This note documents a single TCR beta chain sequence. This sample was taken from a study of blood T cell repertoires in COVID-19. About the study: Donors in the United States, Italy and Spain gave samples during acute or convalescent COVID-19. PBMCs, B-cell-depleted T cells, or T cells provided the cDNA or gDNA that made up the material.

Original data processing: Researchers report that nucleated cell counts were estimated from reference gene primer amplification. Libraries were prepared by immunoSEQ multiplex PCR; TCRdb keeps only in-frame clonotypes and omits some of them. V and J calls and clone size come straight from that table; D and trimming were deduced from the DNA. The sample lists some 93,000 clones; 79% were seen once. This CDR3 region has 15 residues. The V end lost 1 base, the J end lost 5 bases, and 14 bases lay between the germline ends. Germline V lookup: CDR1 KGHSH, CDR2 LQKENI. V and J are TRBV18 and TRBJ2-5; TRBD1 might be the D (5 bases). Sequences were obtained from peripheral blood. This sequence originates from a human donor in a cohort sampled during active COVID-19. This CDR3 is CASSPQGALGETQYF. The DNA for the CDR3 is TGTGCCAGCTCACCACAAGGGGCCCTCGGGGAGACCCAGTACTTC.